This TCR beta chain originates from a study of CD8 T cells in ankylosing spondylitis. Whole-study findings and limits: It appeared that ankylosing spondylitis blood was characterized by a TCR beta motif of several highly homologous variants.

This clonotype was seen a handful of times. Its antigen is as yet unknown. This CDR3 spans 15 amino acids. Trimming cost V 5 bases and J 0 bases, with 11 bases left between them. MiXCR, run by TCRdb on the 5' RACE reads, gives a single entry per CDR3 protein. The sample records roughly 700,000 distinct CDR3 sequences, around 20% being singletons. The sequenced sample consisted of blood, either unsorted or a sorted T cell fraction (not recorded which). The sequence was collected from a male donor with ankylosing spondylitis. The rearrangement uses TRBV12-3 or TRBV12-4 and TRBJ1-3; D is ambiguous. The CDR3 spells CASSVGSLSGNTIYF. DNA for the CDR3: TGTGCCAGCAGTGTAGGGTCGCTCTCTGGAAACACCATATATTTT.